This T cell receptor beta chain was found in a study of shared clonotypes between healthy human individuals. A word on this clone: This sample also contains other DNA sequences that code for the same CDR3.

Using immunoSEQ multiplex PCR, the repertoire was profiled, and TCRdb retains in-frame clones only, with some absent. The table lists around 2,100,000 clones, about 95% of them singletons, with roughly 1% in the top ten. Only CD45RO-negative cells positively selected for CCR7 counted as naive CD8 cells, so terminally differentiated effector memory CD45RA+ cells were excluded. This TCR came from a man aged 18 to 29 in good health. Sequencing was performed on naive CD8+ T cells sorted from blood.

Here the CDR3 reads CASSLSGSYEQYF. CDR3 sequence (DNA): TGTGCCAGCAGCTTATCCGGGTCCTACGAGCAGTACTTC. The chain uses TRBV11-3 and TRBJ2-7; D uncertain. The CDR3 has 13 amino acids. Trimming stripped 2 bases from V and 1 base from J, with 6 bases between. Germline V CDR1 and CDR2: SGHNT, YENEEA.